These 16 T cell receptor beta chains were all obtained from the same sample, sequenced in a study of T cell responses to AZD1222 COVID-19 vaccine. The protocol was immunoSEQ multiplex PCR, while the TCRdb copy is restricted to in-frame clones and leaves out a portion. This sample has 120,000 or so clones, with 75% to 90% found just once. The source was peripheral blood, collected on day 0 of MenACWY control vaccination. These receptors originate from an adult in good health.

The V gene is TRBV11-2, the J gene TRBJ1-2, with TRBD1 identical over 9 bases. Germline-derived CDR1 and CDR2 are SGHAT and FQNNGV. Trimming at V came to 6 bases and at J to 8 bases, leaving 7 bases not matched to a gene. The CDR3 consists of 13 residues. The CDR3 DNA reads as TGTGCCAGCAGTGGGGACAGGGTAATCGGCTACACCTTC. Residues: CASSGDRVIGYTF.

This chain joins TRBV6-6 and TRBJ2-1, with D possibly being TRBD2 (5 bases). Trimming left V 0 bases short and J 9 bases short, with 12 bases between. Per the germline V gene, CDR1 is MNHNY and CDR2 is SVGAGI (reference sequence). This CDR3 is 14 amino acids long. The CDR3 DNA reads as TGTGCCAGCAGTTACTCGACGGAGGTTACTGAGCAGTTCTTC. Its protein product is CASSYSTEVTEQFF.

The chain carries TRBV6-4 and TRBJ2-3, with D possibly TRBD1 on 6 matching bases. CDR1 and CDR2 (germline): MRHNA, SNTAGT. The germline V and J ends were trimmed by 6 bases and 4 bases, with 11 bases remaining between them. CDR3 size: 13 residues. As DNA, the CDR3 is TGTGCCAGCAGGGACAGTTTTGCAGATACGCAGTATTTT. Translation gives CASRDSFADTQYF.

The rearrangement joins TRBV5-1 to TRBJ2-7; D is perhaps TRBD1 (5 bases). V was cut by 0 bases and J by 6 bases, with 16 bases left in between. Germline V gene sequence: CDR1 SGHRS, CDR2 YFSETQ. The CDR3 has 15 amino acids. The DNA of the CDR3 is TGCGCCAGCAGCTTGGCCGAGGCTATCCAGGGCGAGCAGTACTTC. Its translation: CASSLAEAIQGEQYF.

V usage is TRBV9 and J usage is TRBJ2-2, with 7 bases matching TRBD1. V was clipped by 2 bases and J by 0 bases; unmatched bases: 4. The germline V gene encodes CDR1 SGDLS and CDR2 YYNGEE. CDR3 size: 16 residues. CDR3 DNA: TGTGCCAGCAGCGTTCGACAGGGTTCGAACACCGGGGAGCTGTTTTTT. This translates into CASSVRQGSNTGELFF.

The chain uses TRBV7-2 and TRBJ1-2; TRBD1 matches at 9 bases. This CDR3 has 14 residues. Germline V gives CDR1 SGHTA, CDR2 FQGNSA. Trimming removed 3 bases from V and 7 bases from J; junction bases left unmatched: 6. CDR3 amino acids: CASSLGQGERGYTF. The CDR3 bases are TGTGCCAGCAGCTTGGGACAGGGTGAACGTGGCTACACCTTC.

CDR3 DNA sequence: TGTGCCAGCAGTCCACCCGGGACTAGCGGGAGTTTGGATACGCAGTATTTT. Its protein product is CASSPPGTSGSLDTQYF. The V and J genes are TRBV27 and TRBJ2-3, with TRBD2 matching 14 bases. The CDR3 runs 17 residues. With 5 bases clipped from V and 6 bases from J, the junction kept 10 bases outside the gene matches. Germline V CDR1 and CDR2: MNHEY, SMNVEV (reference sequence).

The chain carries TRBV9 and TRBJ2-2; TRBD2 aligns across 8 bases. V shed 1 base, J shed 0 bases, and the junction held 5 bases outside the gene matches. The CDR3 is made up of 17 amino acids. From germline, CDR1 is SGDLS and CDR2 YYNGEE. Written as DNA, the CDR3 is TGTGCCAGCAGCGTAAAGCTAGCGGGCACGAACACCGGGGAGCTGTTTTTT. This encodes CASSVKLAGTNTGELFF.

The V call is TRBV19, the J call TRBJ1-2, with a tentative D call TRBD1 (6 bases). V was cut by 7 bases and J by 5 bases, with 20 bases left in between. This CDR3 is 15 amino acids long. Germline loops: CDR1 LNHDA, CDR2 SQIVND (reference sequence). The chain's CDR3 is CASNTRAGAYYGYTF. DNA for the CDR3: TGTGCCAGTAACACGCGGGCAGGGGCTTATTATGGCTACACCTTC.

Comment on this clone: Compared with germline, one end of the junction differs, possibly owing to a read error. This chain links TRBV25-1 with TRBJ2-7; D remains unclear. The germline V gene has CDR1 MGHDK and CDR2 SYGVNS. The CDR3 has 8 residues. The CDR3 DNA is TGTGCCAGCAGTGAATCGGCCTTC. Translated: CASSESAF.

Notes on this clone: Its ends do not fully match the called genes, so a read error is possible. The chain is built from TRBV29-1 and TRBJ1-2; D is unclear. CDR3 length: 12 amino acids. Germline CDR1 SQVTM, CDR2 ANQGSEA. CDR3 sequence: CSGEIANYGYTF. In nucleotides, the CDR3 is TGCAGCGGTGAAATAGCTAACTATGGCTACACCTTC.

The V and J genes are TRBV5-4 and TRBJ2-1; D ambiguous. The germline V and J ends were trimmed by 1 base and 0 bases, with 8 bases remaining between them. The CDR3 contains 15 residues. Germline V gene sequence: CDR1 SGHNT, CDR2 YYREEE (reference sequence). The CDR3 here is CASSLRQSSYNEQFF. CDR3 nucleotide sequence: TGTGCCAGCAGCTTGAGGCAGAGCTCCTACAATGAGCAGTTCTTC.

The chain employs TRBV11-3 and TRBJ2-5; D possibly matches TRBD1 or TRBD2 (5 bases each). The CDR3 is 14 amino acids. The V gene lost 1 base and the J gene lost 9 bases, with 15 bases spanning the gap. Germline CDR1 reads SGHNT; CDR2 reads YENEEA. In DNA, the CDR3 is TGTGCCAGCAGCTTAGTAGCGACAGCAGGAGCCCAGTACTTC. Translation: CASSLVATAGAQYF. Drawing the rest from reference TRBV11-3 and TRBJ2-5, the complete variable domain is EAGVVQSPRYKIIEKKQPVAFWCNPISGHNTLYWYLQNLGQGPELLIRYENEEAVDDSQLPKDRFSAERLKGVDSTLKIQPAELGDSAVYLCASSLVATAGAQYFGPGTRLLVL.

Comment on this clone: The same CDR3 also results from other DNA sequences found in this sample. The chain is built from TRBV27 and TRBJ1-2; D is perhaps TRBD1 (5 bases). The germline V gene encodes CDR1 MNHEY and CDR2 SMNVEV (reference sequence). The CDR3 sequence is 13 residues long. V was pared by 2 bases and J by 3 bases, with 7 bases between. CDR3 sequence (DNA): TGTGCCAGCAGTTTACAGGGAGACTATGGCTACACCTTC. Residues: CASSLQGDYGYTF.

This sequence joins TRBV6-4 and TRBJ2-3; D perhaps matches TRBD2 (6 bases). V was pared by 6 bases and J by 1 base, with 14 bases between. The length of the CDR3 is 15 residues. In germline, CDR1 is MRHNA, CDR2 SNTAGT. The CDR3 spells CASSRTGAGTDTQYF. CDR3 nucleotides: TGTGCCAGCAGCAGGACGGGAGCGGGCACAGATACGCAGTATTTT.

The chain employs TRBV9 and TRBJ1-6, with D tentatively TRBD1 (6 bases). The CDR3 has 16 amino acids. CDR1 is SGDLS, CDR2 YYNGEE, per germline. The V end lost 0 bases, the J end lost 10 bases, and 17 bases lay between the germline ends. The CDR3 reads CASSVGQGTEVSPLHF. The CDR3 nucleotides read TGTGCCAGCAGCGTAGGTCAGGGGACGGAGGTCTCACCCCTCCACTTT.